Below, 30 T cell receptor beta chains from the same sample are listed, as sequenced in a study. TCRdb used MiXCR to reprocess the RT-PCR reads, holding one entry per CDR3 protein. The table shows about 680,000 distinct CDR3 sequences, with approximately 15% occurring only once. The sample taken for sequencing was memory CD4+ T cells from blood. Receptor source: a female donor in good health, serving as a healthy control.

This clonotype was seen ten or more times. The V and J genes are TRBV7-6 and TRBJ1-2; 8 bases are shared with TRBD1. Trimming cost V 5 bases and J 6 bases; bases outside gene matches: 5. This CDR3 is 13 amino acids long. Per germline, CDR1 SGHVS and CDR2 FNYEAQ. The CDR3 region has the DNA TGTGCCAGCAGCACGGACAGGGCGGATGGCTACACCTTC. This gives the protein CASSTDRADGYTF. The whole variable domain, filled in from reference TRBV7-6 and TRBJ1-2, reads GAGVSQSPRYKVTKRGQDVALRCDPISGHVSLYWYRQALGQGPEFLTYFNYEAQQDKSGLPNDRFSAERPEGSISTLTIQRTEQRDSAMYRCASSTDRADGYTFGSGTRLTVV.

The chain employs TRBV7-9 and TRBJ1-4, with D possibly being TRBD1 (6 bases). V was trimmed by 3 bases and J by 8 bases, leaving 16 bases between them. Germline V gene sequence: CDR1 SEHNR, CDR2 FQNEAQ (reference sequence). This CDR3 region has 15 residues. Written as DNA, the CDR3 is TGTGCCAGCAGCTTTTACAGCGCTCAGGGGGAAAAACTGTTTTTT. Its protein is CASSFYSAQGEKLFF. Full variable domain (outside the CDR3, taken from reference TRBV7-9 and TRBJ1-4): DTGVSQNPRHKITKRGQNVTFRCDPISEHNRLYWYRQTLGQGPEFLTYFQNEAQLEKSRLLSDRFSAERPKGSFSTLEIQRTEQGDSAMYLCASSFYSAQGEKLFFGSGTQLSVL.

The sample holds many counts of this clonotype. This chain joins TRBV7-8 and TRBJ2-3; 7 bases are shared with TRBD2. The CDR3 totals 15 residues. Germline trimming cut 0 bases from V and 2 bases from J; bases unmatched to any gene: 2. Per germline, CDR1 SGHVS and CDR2 FQNEAQ. This chain's CDR3 is CASSLAAGVTDTQYF. For the CDR3, the DNA is TGTGCCAGCAGCTTAGCTGCGGGAGTCACAGATACGCAGTATTTT.

This clonotype occurred a few times. The chain couples TRBV18 to TRBJ1-1; perhaps TRBD1 as D (6 bases). Germline V lookup: CDR1 KGHSH, CDR2 LQKENI. Between the trimmed V and J ends, which lost 2 bases and 3 bases, there was a span of 10 bases. The CDR3 spans 14 residues. The DNA of the CDR3 is TGTGCCAGCTCACCAACAGGGACGGACACTGAAGCTTTCTTT. Translation gives CASSPTGTDTEAFF.

The V gene is TRBV6-5, the J gene TRBJ2-6; D is perhaps TRBD1 (5 bases). This CDR3 comprises 16 residues. Trimming removed 0 bases from V and 4 bases from J, with 10 bases in between. Germline assignment: CDR1 MNHEY and CDR2 SVGAGI. Written as DNA, the CDR3 is TGTGCCAGCAGTTACTCGGGGCAACTAGGGGCCAACGTCCTGACTTTC. Protein product: CASSYSGQLGANVLTF.

V and J are TRBV6-2 or TRBV6-3 and TRBJ1-2; D uncertain. The CDR3 loop spans 14 amino acids. The germline V gene encodes CDR1 MNHEY and CDR2 SVGEGT. Trimming took off 2 bases at V and 8 bases at J, with 15 bases between the two ends. For the CDR3, the DNA is TGTGCCAGCAGTTACCCTGGGCTGACTGGGGGCTACACCTTC. The encoded protein is CASSYPGLTGGYTF.

The J gene is TRBJ1-2, the V gene TRBV5-1, with 9 bases matching TRBD1. The CDR3 is 16 amino acids. CDR1 and CDR2 (germline): SGHRS, YFSETQ. Unmatched junction bases numbered 8, after V lost 0 bases and J lost 5 bases. Here the CDR3 reads CASSLDHGDRAYGYTF. As DNA, the CDR3 is TGCGCCAGCAGCTTGGATCACGGGGACAGGGCTTATGGCTACACCTTC.

The sample holds a few counts of this clonotype. The chain links TRBV20-1 to TRBJ2-5; 7 bases agree with TRBD2. Germline V gene lookup returns CDR1 DFQATT and CDR2 SNEGSKA (reference sequence). The CDR3 sequence is 15 residues long. V was pared by 6 bases and J by 1 base, with 11 bases of the junction left unmatched. CDR3 nucleotide sequence: TGCAGTGCCCAACCCCCCGGGGGGTCCCAAGAGACCCAGTACTTC. As protein: CSAQPPGGSQETQYF.

This clonotype was recorded a few times. The genes are TRBV4-2 and TRBJ1-2; D not resolved. Germline V gene lookup returns CDR1 LGHNA and CDR2 YNFKEQ. The CDR3 runs to 15 residues. V dropped 1 base and J dropped 4 bases, with 13 bases sitting between them. The CDR3 nucleotides read TGTGCCAGCAGCCAAGGGTCCGTGGTTTCCTATGGCTACACCTTC. Amino acids: CASSQGSVVSYGYTF.

V is TRBV18 and J is TRBJ1-5, with D maybe TRBD1 (5 bases). The CDR3 is 14 residues long. The V and J ends lost 3 bases and 7 bases respectively, with 13 bases between them. Germline V gene data show CDR1 as KGHSH and CDR2 as LQKENI. This chain's CDR3 is CASSPSRQGQPQHF. For the CDR3, the DNA is TGTGCCAGCTCACCTTCAAGGCAGGGCCAGCCCCAGCATTTT.

This clonotype has just a few counts. The chain couples TRBV6-1 to TRBJ1-2, with TRBD1 as a possible D gene (5 bases). This CDR3 region has 16 residues. Germline V gene sequence: CDR1 MNHNS, CDR2 SASEGT. V was clipped by 3 bases and J by 5 bases, with 19 bases between them. Written as DNA, the CDR3 is TGTGCCAGCAGTGAGGGACCCTCCGGGGCCGGATATGGCTACACCTTC. Translation: CASSEGPSGAGYGYTF.

The chain combines TRBV4-3 with TRBJ2-3, with 11 bases aligning to TRBD2. V lost 0 bases, J lost 4 bases, and 18 bases stayed unmatched. The CDR3 contains 21 residues. Germline V CDR1 and CDR2: LGHNA, YSLEER. This CDR3 reads CASSQDSLRRLAGGIADTQYF. DNA for the CDR3: TGCGCCAGCAGCCAAGATAGCCTGCGCCGTCTAGCGGGAGGTATCGCAGATACGCAGTATTTT.

This chain connects TRBV24-1 to TRBJ2-5; 10 positions agree with TRBD1. The CDR3 totals 15 residues. CDR1 and CDR2 from the germline V gene are KGHDR and SFDVKD. V was pared by 4 bases and J by 6 bases, with 7 bases of the junction left unmatched. CDR3 bases: TGTGCCACCAGTGACAATAGACAGGGGGCGAAGACCCAGTACTTC. It encodes CATSDNRQGAKTQYF.

This clonotype has ten or more counts. This chain connects TRBV15 to TRBJ2-7, with a weak D call TRBD1 (5 bases). Germline assignment: CDR1 LNHNV and CDR2 YYDKDF (reference sequence). V was cut by 4 bases and J by 0 bases, with 13 bases left in between. The CDR3 is made up of 15 amino acids. CDR3: CATSISGADSYEQYF. In nucleotides, the CDR3 is TGTGCCACCAGCATTTCTGGGGCTGACTCCTACGAGCAGTACTTC.

This clonotype was observed a handful of times. This chain uses TRBV30 with TRBJ1-3; D gene uncertain. The CDR3 totals 15 residues. Germline-derived CDR1 and CDR2 are GTSNPN and SVGIG (reference sequence). Trimming stripped 2 bases from V and 2 bases from J, with 13 bases between. CDR3 sequence: CAWSRPSTTGNTIYF. CDR3 nucleotide sequence: TGTGCCTGGAGTCGGCCCAGCACGACTGGAAACACCATATATTTT.

The V and J genes are TRBV4-2 and TRBJ1-1; tentatively, D is TRBD1 (6 bases). Germline CDR1 LGHNA, CDR2 YNFKEQ. V lost 5 bases and J 1 base, leaving 14 bases between the germline ends. CDR3 length: 15 amino acids. The DNA of the CDR3 is TGTGCCAGCAGCTCGATGCTGGGACAGAACACTGAAGCTTTCTTT. Protein sequence: CASSSMLGQNTEAFF.

This clonotype was seen ten or more times. This sequence joins TRBV12-3 or TRBV12-4 and TRBJ2-7; TRBD2 matches at 8 bases. The CDR3 spans 14 residues. With V trimmed by 5 bases and J by 3 bases, 6 bases remained unmatched. In DNA, the CDR3 is TGTGCCAGCAGTCGGGGGGGGGGACTCTACGAGCAGTACTTC. It translates to CASSRGGGLYEQYF.

This clonotype appeared many times. This chain uses TRBV10-3 with TRBJ1-1; D is perhaps TRBD1 (6 bases). This CDR3 is built from 15 residues. Trimming removed 0 bases at V and 6 bases at J, with 14 bases between. CDR1 and CDR2 from the germline V gene are ENHRY and SYGVKD. The DNA of the CDR3 is TGTGCCATCAGTGAGTCTGGGGGGCGCGTTTCTGAAGCTTTCTTT. Its protein is CAISESGGRVSEAFF.

The rearrangement joins TRBV20-1 to TRBJ1-4; the D is unclear. The ends were cut back, 2 bases at V and 4 bases at J, with 14 bases in the middle. Germline V CDR1 and CDR2: DFQATT, SNEGSKA (reference sequence). The CDR3 is made up of 15 amino acids. The CDR3 DNA follows: TGCAGTGCTAGACCGACGGGCCGCCGTAATGAAAAACTGTTTTTT. Residues: CSARPTGRRNEKLFF.

This clonotype has at least ten counts. The chain employs TRBV29-1 and TRBJ2-1, with TRBD1 identical over 9 bases. Germline V gene data show CDR1 as SQVTM and CDR2 as ANQGSEA. V was pared by 7 bases and J by 0 bases, with 4 bases of the junction left unmatched. This CDR3 has 14 residues. In DNA form, the CDR3 reads TGCAGCGCCGGACAGGGGAGCTCCTACAATGAGCAGTTCTTC. Translated: CSAGQGSSYNEQFF.

This clonotype was picked up a small number of times. The chain links TRBV2 to TRBJ1-1, with D unresolved. The CDR3 is 11 amino acids. Germline-derived CDR1 and CDR2 are SNHLY and FYNNEI. V dropped 10 bases and J dropped 6 bases, with 12 bases sitting between them. In DNA, the CDR3 is TGTGCCACTCGGAGGGAGGCTGAAGCTTTCTTT. It specifies CATRREAEAFF.

The table lists this clonotype with a few counts. In DNA, the CDR3 is TGTGCCAGCAGTCGGACTCAAGCCACCGGTGAAAAACTGTTTTTT. Its protein is CASSRTQATGEKLFF. The chain is built from TRBV6-2 or TRBV6-3 and TRBJ1-4; D not resolved. Germline-derived CDR1 and CDR2 are MNHEY and SVGEGT. CDR3 length equals 15 residues. Trimming shortened V by 5 bases and J by 7 bases, and 17 bases separated the two germline ends.

The chain carries TRBV5-1 and TRBJ2-7; D is possibly TRBD1 or TRBD2 (5 bases each). The V gene lost 1 base and the J gene lost 5 bases, with 13 bases spanning the gap. This CDR3 region has 14 residues. Germline CDR1 reads SGHRS; CDR2 reads YFSETQ. The CDR3 DNA reads as TGCGCCAGCAGCTTGTCTGGGACCCACCACGAGCAGTACTTC. Its protein is CASSLSGTHHEQYF.

In this sample, this clonotype turned up a few times. The genes are TRBV6-2 or TRBV6-3 and TRBJ1-2; 7 bases fit TRBD1. J lost 2 bases, V lost 7 bases, and 4 bases had no gene match. The CDR3 totals 13 residues. Germline CDR1 is MNHEY and CDR2 is SVGEGT. DNA for the CDR3: TGTGCCAGCACACAGGGACAGAACTATGGCTACACCTTC. Protein: CASTQGQNYGYTF.

V is TRBV5-5 and J is TRBJ2-7; D not resolved. V lost 0 bases, J lost 0 bases, and 13 bases lay in between. Germline V CDR1 and CDR2: SGHKS, YYEKEE (reference sequence). CDR3 length equals 16 residues. CDR3 sequence reads: CASSLALPVSSYEQYF. CDR3 DNA sequence: TGTGCCAGCAGCTTGGCCTTACCCGTGAGCTCCTACGAGCAGTACTTC. Supplemented by reference TRBV5-5 and TRBJ2-7, the full variable domain reads DAGVTQSPTHLIKTRGQQVTLRCSPISGHKSVSWYQQVLGQGPQFIFQYYEKEERGRGNFPDRFSARQFPNYSSELNVNALLLGDSALYLCASSLALPVSSYEQYFGPGTRLTVT.

The genes are TRBV18 and TRBJ2-7; 8 bases align to TRBD1. The CDR3 has 15 amino acids. Losses at the gene ends were 3 bases for V and 3 bases for J; bases not matched to a gene: 7. Germline V gene data show CDR1 as KGHSH and CDR2 as LQKENI. CDR3 sequence (DNA): TGTGCCAGCTCACCCTCGACAGGGGACCTCTACGAGCAGTACTTC. It codes for CASSPSTGDLYEQYF.

This clonotype appeared many times. This chain links TRBV3-1 with TRBJ1-2, with D tentatively TRBD1 (6 bases). CDR3 size: 16 residues. The V and J ends lost 2 bases and 4 bases respectively, with 17 bases between them. Germline V gene data show CDR1 as LGHDT and CDR2 as YNNKEL (reference sequence). The CDR3 here is CASSQSGRGHPYGYTF. In DNA form, the CDR3 reads TGTGCCAGCAGCCAAAGCGGAAGGGGACACCCCTATGGCTACACCTTC.

This clonotype was seen more than once but under ten times. A much larger clonotype is one base distant, so this may be a read error. The CDR3 nucleotides are TGCGCCAGCAGCCAAGGCACTAACTATGTCTACACCTTC. Translation gives CASSQGTNYVYTF. The rearrangement uses TRBV4-1 and TRBJ1-2; D remains unclear. From germline, CDR1 is MGHRA and CDR2 YSYEKL. The CDR3 runs to 13 residues.

The chain joins TRBV5-1 to TRBJ2-3; TRBD2 agrees at 12 bases. The length of the CDR3 is 18 residues. V lost 6 bases and J lost 2; bases outside the gene matches: 13. Germline CDR1 reads SGHRS; CDR2 reads YFSETQ. Written as DNA, the CDR3 is TGCGCCAGCAATCCACTAGCGGGAGGTGGGGGCCACACAGATACGCAGTATTTT. This encodes CASNPLAGGGGHTDTQYF.

In its sample, this clonotype was seen once. Being one base from a much bigger clone, this may be a read error. The chain couples TRBV6-2 or TRBV6-3 to TRBJ1-5; perhaps TRBD1 as D (5 bases). V lost 9 bases and J 7 bases, leaving 16 bases between the germline ends. This CDR3 is 13 amino acids long. In germline, CDR1 is MNHEY, CDR2 SVGEGT. CDR3 sequence reads: CARTPQADQPQHF. The CDR3 bases are TGTGCCAGGACCCCACAGGCGGACCAGCCCCAGCATTTT.